A selection of T cell receptor beta chains follows, all from one sample in a study of blood T cells in healthy people across ages. TCRdb recomputed calls from the 5' RACE reads with MiXCR, one row per CDR3 protein. The sample consists of over 600,000 distinct CDR3 sequences, roughly 50% of them appearing once. Material for sequencing was blood. These receptors came from a man between 35 and 55 years old in good health. CDR3s include the opening cysteine and the closing phenylalanine or tryptophan. The D gene is left open where the match is weak. Size tells how often a clone was seen (once, few, many) or the class of an expanded clone, and some rows leave it out.

TRBD2,NA,21,TRBV2,TRBJ2-1,CASKGGGGLAGAVPSYNEQFF,TGTGCCAGCAAGGGGGGAGGGGGACTAGCGGGAGCGGTGCCTTCCTACAATGAGCAGTTCTTC
TRBD1,NA,12,TRBV9,TRBJ1-2,CASSVEGGGYTF,TGTGCCAGCAGCGTAGAAGGGGGCGGCTACACCTTC
NA,NA,13,TRBV6-6,TRBJ2-7,CASSDSIGYEQYF,TGTGCCAGCAGTGACTCGATTGGCTACGAGCAGTACTTC
NA,NA,14,TRBV12-3/TRBV12-4,TRBJ2-3,CASSERMDTDTQYF,TGTGCCAGCAGTGAACGGATGGACACAGATACGCAGTATTTT
NA,NA,13,TRBV20-1,TRBJ2-7,CSVPGGIGYEQYF,TGCAGTGTCCCCGGAGGAATCGGCTATGAGCAGTACTTC
NA,many,17,TRBV7-9,TRBJ2-3,CASSPLGGPASTDTQYF,TGTGCCAGCAGCCCTCTCGGGGGACCGGCTAGCACAGATACGCAGTATTTT
NA,NA,17,TRBV14,TRBJ2-3,CASSFPTRGLSTDTQYF,TGTGCCAGCAGTTTCCCCACCAGGGGCCTGAGCACAGATACGCAGTATTTT
NA,NA,10,TRBV2,TRBJ1-1,CASRGTEAFF,TGTGCCAGCAGAGGCACTGAAGCTTTCTTT
NA,few,11,TRBV9,TRBJ1-2,CASNDGPGYTF,TGTGCCAGCAACGACGGGCCTGGCTACACCTTC
TRBD2,NA,16,TRBV4-2,TRBJ2-7,CASSQEGTSGYDERYF,TGTGCCAGCAGCCAAGAAGGGACTAGCGGATACGATGAGCGGTACTTC
NA,NA,15,TRBV4-1,TRBJ2-7,CASSQQDKGVYEQYF,TGCGCCAGCAGCCAACAGGACAAGGGCGTCTACGAGCAGTACTTC
NA,NA,15,TRBV2,TRBJ1-5,CASSETGDFNQPQHF,TGTGCCAGCAGTGAGACGGGGGACTTTAATCAGCCCCAGCATTTT
TRBD2,NA,15,TRBV9,TRBJ2-1,CASQPGRGFYNEQFF,TGTGCCAGCCAACCCGGGCGGGGGTTCTACAATGAGCAGTTCTTC
NA,NA,17,TRBV12-3/TRBV12-4,TRBJ2-7,CASSRTLGDGSSYEQYF,TGTGCCAGCAGTCGTACGCTCGGGGACGGCAGCTCCTACGAGCAGTACTTC
NA,once,14,TRBV6-5,TRBJ1-4,CASSYKDQGEKLFF,TGTGCCAGCAGTTACAAGGACCAGGGGGAAAAACTGTTTTTT
TRBD1,NA,13,TRBV6-2/TRBV6-3,TRBJ2-1,CATYGTGRPAQFF,TGTGCCACATATGGGACAGGGCGCCCAGCGCAGTTCTTC
NA,NA,12,TRBV28,TRBJ2-7,CASSLTGHEQYF,TGTGCCAGCAGTTTAACAGGGCATGAGCAGTACTTC
NA,NA,14,TRBV12-3/TRBV12-4,TRBJ2-3,CASNRGGATDTQYF,TGTGCCAGCAACAGAGGAGGGGCCACAGATACGCAGTATTTT
NA,NA,17,TRBV28,TRBJ2-7,CASSLLAIGHSSYEQYF,TGTGCCAGCAGTTTATTGGCGATAGGCCACAGCTCCTACGAGCAGTACTTC
NA,NA,13,TRBV7-3,TRBJ2-3,CASSLWDLDTQYF,TGTGCCAGCAGCTTATGGGACTTGGATACGCAGTATTTT
TRBD1,few,13,TRBV20-1,TRBJ2-3,CSARDPRGRTQYF,TGCAGTGCTAGAGATCCCAGGGGGAGAACGCAGTATTTT
NA,NA,13,TRBV6-5,TRBJ2-1,CASSYSGTYEQFF,TGTGCCAGCAGTTACTCGGGTACTTATGAGCAGTTCTTC
NA,NA,11,TRBV29-1,TRBJ2-1,CSVGSGNEQFF,TGCAGCGTTGGGAGCGGGAATGAGCAGTTCTTC
TRBD1,NA,14,TRBV2,TRBJ2-3,CASSEGQGGDTRYF,TGTGCCAGCAGTGAGGGACAGGGGGGAGATACGCGGTATTTT
TRBD1,NA,16,TRBV27,TRBJ2-1,CASSFLGTGSYNEQFF,TGTGCCAGCAGTTTCCTCGGGACAGGCTCCTACAATGAGCAGTTCTTC
TRBD2,NA,16,TRBV4-2,TRBJ2-7,CASSQDAAGGSYEQYF,TGTGCCAGCAGCCAAGATGCGGCGGGGGGCTCCTACGAGCAGTACTTC
TRBD2,NA,16,TRBV13,TRBJ2-3,CASSLSIGGAADTQYF,TGTGCCAGCAGCTTAAGCATCGGGGGGGCCGCGGATACGCAGTATTTT
NA,NA,9,TRBV10-3,TRBJ2-7,CAIRDMQYF,TGTGCCATCCGGGACATGCAGTACTTC
TRBD1,few,16,TRBV28,TRBJ1-2,CASSRGTGPFPYGYTF,TGTGCCAGCAGCCGCGGGACAGGACCATTCCCCTATGGCTACACCTTC
TRBD2,NA,16,TRBV5-4,TRBJ2-3,CASSPGLARGTDTQYF,TGTGCCAGCAGCCCGGGACTAGCGAGGGGCACAGATACGCAGTATTTT
NA,NA,15,TRBV28,TRBJ1-1,CASSLLGGGMTEAFF,TGTGCCAGCAGTTTACTGGGAGGGGGTATGACTGAAGCTTTCTTT
TRBD1,NA,12,TRBV5-6,TRBJ1-4,CASSLVGQGEFF,TGTGCCAGCAGCTTGGTCGGACAGGGGGAGTTTTTT
NA,NA,10,TRBV29-1,TRBJ1-1,CSAPVEVAFF,TGCAGCGCCCCCGTGGAGGTGGCTTTCTTT
NA,NA,16,TRBV29-1,TRBJ1-5,CSVEDGPVPSNQPQHF,TGCAGCGTTGAAGATGGGCCCGTACCTAGCAATCAGCCCCAGCATTTT
NA,NA,15,TRBV20-1,TRBJ2-1,CSARSPLVVSNEQFF,TGCAGTGCTAGATCTCCACTAGTAGTCTCGAATGAGCAGTTCTTC
NA,few,17,TRBV6-1,TRBJ1-6,CASITVTRSSYNSPLHF,TGTGCCAGCATCACAGTGACGAGGAGCTCCTATAATTCACCCCTCCACTTT
NA,few,14,TRBV2,TRBJ2-1,CAITRRLDIAEQFF,TGTGCCATCACCCGTAGGCTAGATATCGCTGAGCAGTTCTTC
NA,few,13,TRBV7-2,TRBJ2-3,CASSPPEVVTQYF,TGTGCCAGCAGCCCCCCTGAGGTGGTTACGCAGTATTTT
NA,NA,12,TRBV10-3,TRBJ2-7,CAIRGGTDEQYF,TGTGCCATCAGAGGGGGGACGGACGAGCAGTACTTC
NA,NA,14,TRBV18,TRBJ2-3,CASSPQGYTDTQYF,TGTGCCAGCTCACCACAGGGCTACACAGATACGCAGTATTTT
TRBD1,once,15,TRBV11-1,TRBJ2-5,CASSNQDRVTETQYF,TGTGCCAGCAGCAATCAGGACAGGGTAACGGAGACCCAGTACTTC
TRBD2,NA,16,TRBV20-1,TRBJ2-3,CSASSQGLAGGDTQYF,TGCAGTGCAAGCTCCCAGGGGCTAGCGGGGGGAGATACGCAGTATTTT
TRBD2,NA,16,TRBV27,TRBJ2-1,CASSSRLAGGYNEQFF,TGTGCCAGCAGTTCGCGTCTAGCGGGGGGTTACAATGAGCAGTTCTTC
NA,NA,15,TRBV3-1,TRBJ2-5,CASSPRTEGQETQYF,TGTGCCAGCAGCCCCAGGACAGAAGGTCAAGAGACCCAGTACTTC
NA,NA,13,TRBV7-9,TRBJ2-7,CASSPRGGNEQYF,TGTGCCAGCAGCCCAAGGGGGGGGAACGAGCAGTACTTC
NA,NA,12,TRBV20-1,TRBJ2-7,CSARVAGVGQYF,TGCAGTGCTAGAGTGGCAGGGGTAGGGCAGTACTTC
TRBD1,NA,16,TRBV28,TRBJ2-1,CVSTTPTTGFYNEQFF,TGTGTCAGCACCACCCCCACGACAGGGTTCTACAATGAGCAGTTCTTC